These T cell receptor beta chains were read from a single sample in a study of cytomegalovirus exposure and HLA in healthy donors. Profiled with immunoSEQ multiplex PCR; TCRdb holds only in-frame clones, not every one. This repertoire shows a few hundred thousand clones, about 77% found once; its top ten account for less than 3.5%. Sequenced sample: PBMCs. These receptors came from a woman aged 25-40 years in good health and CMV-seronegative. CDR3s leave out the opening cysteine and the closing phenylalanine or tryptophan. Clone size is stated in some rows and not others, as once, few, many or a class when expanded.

CDR3: ASSLGRRVDTEAF
V: TRBV5-1
size: NA

CDR3: ASSITVSYEQY
V: TRBV19
size: NA

CDR3: ASSLGGSSYEQY
V: TRBV5-1
size: NA

CDR3: ASKRQGVETQY
V: TRBV5-1
size: NA

CDR3: ATSREKQGTDTQY
V: TRBV15
size: NA

CDR3: ASRGQGRSYEQY
V: TRBV5-1
size: once

CDR3: ASSQSSRTGSATEAF
V: TRBV4-1
size: few

CDR3: ASSLTGELF
V: TRBV19
size: NA

CDR3: SVDGGTANEQF
V: TRBV29-1
size: NA

CDR3: ASSILPGIRSPLH
V: TRBV19
size: NA

CDR3: ASSLSYTYEQY
V: TRBV28
size: NA

CDR3: ASSLDRMNTEAF
V: TRBV4-2
size: NA

CDR3: ASSYRLAEETQY
V: TRBV7-9
size: NA

CDR3: ASRGLASGNHYEQY
V: TRBV25-1
size: NA

CDR3: ASSFGGPGGNTIY
V: TRBV6-6
size: NA

CDR3: ASSIPGIPSGELF
V: TRBV19
size: NA

CDR3: ASSQNSVASSGANVLT
V: TRBV4-2
size: NA

CDR3: AWSPPDRGGETQY
V: TRBV30
size: once

CDR3: ASSMGRLGSYEQY
V: TRBV19
size: NA

CDR3: ASSDLDIPLSSYEQY
V: TRBV6-1
size: once

CDR3: AWSPGNQPQH
V: TRBV30
size: once

CDR3: ASSVGGRRSTGELF
V: TRBV9
size: once

CDR3: ASSITGVQETQY
V: TRBV19
size: NA

CDR3: ASSYSARSDTQY
V: TRBV6-5
size: NA

CDR3: ASSHSGLRNQPQH
V: TRBV7-9
size: NA

CDR3: AWGRQGASGNTIY
V: TRBV30
size: NA

CDR3: ASSPSGNEQF
V: TRBV18
size: NA

CDR3: ASSSSPRRQY
V: TRBV6-5
size: NA

CDR3: ASSLGGGTRGKLF
V: TRBV28
size: few

CDR3: ASSFRVLAGLRDTQY
V: TRBV7-9
size: once